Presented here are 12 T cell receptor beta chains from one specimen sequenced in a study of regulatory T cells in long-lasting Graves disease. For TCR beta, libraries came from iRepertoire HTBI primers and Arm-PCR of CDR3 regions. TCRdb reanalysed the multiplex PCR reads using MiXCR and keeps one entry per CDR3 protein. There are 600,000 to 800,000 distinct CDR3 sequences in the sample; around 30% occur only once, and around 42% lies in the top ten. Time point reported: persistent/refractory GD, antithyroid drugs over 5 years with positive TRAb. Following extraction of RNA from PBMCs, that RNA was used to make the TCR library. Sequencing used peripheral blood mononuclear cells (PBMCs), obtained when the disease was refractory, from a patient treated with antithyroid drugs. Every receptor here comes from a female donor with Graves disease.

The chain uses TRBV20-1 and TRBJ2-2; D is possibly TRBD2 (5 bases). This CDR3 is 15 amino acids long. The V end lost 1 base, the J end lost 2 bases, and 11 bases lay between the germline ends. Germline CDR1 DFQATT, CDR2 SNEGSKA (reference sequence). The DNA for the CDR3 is TGCAGTGCTAGAGGAGGGATAGGAAACACCGGGGAGCTGTTTTTT. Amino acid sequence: CSARGGIGNTGELFF.

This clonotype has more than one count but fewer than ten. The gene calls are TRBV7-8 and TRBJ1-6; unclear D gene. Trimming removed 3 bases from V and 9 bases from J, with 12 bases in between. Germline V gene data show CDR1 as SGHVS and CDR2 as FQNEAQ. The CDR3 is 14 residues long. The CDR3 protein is CASSFETTASPLHF. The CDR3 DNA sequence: TGTGCCAGCAGCTTTGAGACAACGGCTTCACCCCTCCACTTT.

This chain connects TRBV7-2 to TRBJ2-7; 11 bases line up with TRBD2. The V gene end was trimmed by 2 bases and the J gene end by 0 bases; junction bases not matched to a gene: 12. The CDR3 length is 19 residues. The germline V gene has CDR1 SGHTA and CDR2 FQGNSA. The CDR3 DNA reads TGTGCCAGCAGCTTAAGGCGTAGCGGGAGGGCCCAACGCTCCTACGAGCAGTACTTC. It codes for CASSLRRSGRAQRSYEQYF.

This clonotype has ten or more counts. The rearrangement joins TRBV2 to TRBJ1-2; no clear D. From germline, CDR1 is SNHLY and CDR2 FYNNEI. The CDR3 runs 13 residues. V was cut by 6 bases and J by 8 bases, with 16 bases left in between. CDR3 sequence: CASSVERSGGYTF. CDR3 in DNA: TGTGCCAGCAGCGTGGAGAGGTCGGGGGGCTACACCTTC.

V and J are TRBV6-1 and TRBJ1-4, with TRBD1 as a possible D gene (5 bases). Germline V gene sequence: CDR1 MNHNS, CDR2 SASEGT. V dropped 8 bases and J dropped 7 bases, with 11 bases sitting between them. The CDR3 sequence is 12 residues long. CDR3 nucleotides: TGTGCCAGCTGGCGGGGGGGTGAAAAACTGTTTTTT. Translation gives CASWRGGEKLFF.

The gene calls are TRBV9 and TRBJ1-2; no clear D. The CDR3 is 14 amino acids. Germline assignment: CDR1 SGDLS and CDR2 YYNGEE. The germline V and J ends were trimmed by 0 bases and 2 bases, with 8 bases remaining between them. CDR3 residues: CASSVDGLNYGYTF. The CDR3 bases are TGTGCCAGCAGCGTAGACGGATTAAACTATGGCTACACCTTC. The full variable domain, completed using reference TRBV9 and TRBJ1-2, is DSGVTQTPKHLITATGQRVTLRCSPRSGDLSVYWYQQSLDQGLQFLIQYYNGEERAKGNILERFSAQQFPDLHSELNLSSLELGDSALYFCASSVDGLNYGYTFGSGTRLTVV.

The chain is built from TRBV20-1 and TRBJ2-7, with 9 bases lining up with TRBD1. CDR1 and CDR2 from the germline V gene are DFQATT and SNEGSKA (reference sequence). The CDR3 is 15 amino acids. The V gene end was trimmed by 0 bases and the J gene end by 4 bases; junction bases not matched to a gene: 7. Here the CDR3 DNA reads TGCAGTGCTAGAGATATGGGGACAGGGAGATACGAGCAGTACTTC. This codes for CSARDMGTGRYEQYF.

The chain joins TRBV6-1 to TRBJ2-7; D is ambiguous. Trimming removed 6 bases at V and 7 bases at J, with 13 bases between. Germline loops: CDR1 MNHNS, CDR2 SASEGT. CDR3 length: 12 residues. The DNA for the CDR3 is TGTGCCAGCAGAAGGCGTCCCGGAGAGCAGTACTTC. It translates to CASRRRPGEQYF.

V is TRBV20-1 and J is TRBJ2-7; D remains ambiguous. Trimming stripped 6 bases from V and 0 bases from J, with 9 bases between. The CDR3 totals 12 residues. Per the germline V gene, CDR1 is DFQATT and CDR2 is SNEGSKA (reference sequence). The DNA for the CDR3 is TGCAGTGCCCTTTCCCACTCCTACGAGCAGTACTTC. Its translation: CSALSHSYEQYF.

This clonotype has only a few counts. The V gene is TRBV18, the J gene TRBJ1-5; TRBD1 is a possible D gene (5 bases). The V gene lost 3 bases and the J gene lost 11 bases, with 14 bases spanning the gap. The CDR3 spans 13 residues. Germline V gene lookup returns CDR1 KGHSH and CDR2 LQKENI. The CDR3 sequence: CASSPQDKTAQHF. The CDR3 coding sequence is TGTGCCAGCTCACCGCAGGACAAGACGGCCCAGCATTTT.

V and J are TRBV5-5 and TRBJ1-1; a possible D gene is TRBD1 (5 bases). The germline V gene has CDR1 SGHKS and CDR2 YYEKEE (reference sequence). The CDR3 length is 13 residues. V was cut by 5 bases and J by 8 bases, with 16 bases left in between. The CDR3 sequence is CASRVLGGLEAFF. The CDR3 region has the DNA TGTGCCAGCAGGGTCCTCGGGGGTCTGGAAGCTTTCTTT.

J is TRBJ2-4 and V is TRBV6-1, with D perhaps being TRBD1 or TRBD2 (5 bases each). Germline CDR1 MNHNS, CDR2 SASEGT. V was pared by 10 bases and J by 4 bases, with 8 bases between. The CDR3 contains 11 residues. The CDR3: CATGTKNIQYF. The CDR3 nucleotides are TGTGCCACCGGGACGAAAAACATTCAGTACTTC.